This T cell receptor (beta chain) was sequenced in a study of T cell responses to AZD1222 COVID-19 vaccine. Study in general: Whether given at about 4 or about 12 weeks, second doses were pooled.

Only in-frame clones appear in the TCRdb table, and some are missing; sequencing was by immunoSEQ multiplex PCR. Of over 85,000 clones listed, roughly 90% are singletons. Comments on this clone: The antigen remains undetermined.

Study-wide findings and caveats: Two AZD1222 doses significantly raised spike-specific TCR breadth and depth over controls. Repertoire samples came only from after the peak T cell response. Clonal diversity was possibly underestimated, and the donors were mostly white British, with more females.

This CDR3 contains 21 residues. Germline V gene sequence: CDR1 KGHSH, CDR2 LQKENI. V was pared by 0 bases and J by 0 bases, with 12 bases of the junction left unmatched. The clonotype comes from an adult in good health. The sample in question was peripheral blood, obtained on day 0 of AZD1222 vaccination. The gene calls are TRBV18 and TRBJ2-3; 13 nucleotides match TRBD2. The chain's CDR3 is CASSPPNGLAGAWTSTDTQYF. CDR3 nucleotide sequence: TGTGCCAGCTCACCACCTAATGGACTAGCGGGGGCCTGGACCAGCACAGATACGCAGTATTTT.